This T cell receptor beta chain derives from a study of identical twins. TCRdb re-called the 5' RACE reads through MiXCR, storing one row per CDR3 protein. The sample includes about 690,000 distinct CDR3 sequences, 5.5% to 7.5% seen only once; the top ten take 1.5% to 2%. On this clonotype: The antigen remains unidentified.

The donors were all healthy and Caucasian. The CDR3 contains 15 residues. The V segment lost 3 bases and the J segment 5 bases; nucleotides outside the gene matches: 10. Germline V lookup: CDR1 DFQATT, CDR2 SNEGSKA (reference sequence). The study's findings and limits: Among out-of-frame alpha sequences shared by twins, low generation probability occurred in excess. The degree of excess twin sharing was weaker in beta out-of-frame sequences.

This receptor was obtained from a man younger than 35 in good health. The chain employs TRBV20-1 and TRBJ2-5; TRBD1 matches at 9 bases. The sequencing input was naive T cells sorted from blood. This CDR3 reads CSARPGTGSVETQYF. DNA for the CDR3: TGCAGTGCTAGGCCTGGGACAGGGAGTGTGGAGACCCAGTACTTC.